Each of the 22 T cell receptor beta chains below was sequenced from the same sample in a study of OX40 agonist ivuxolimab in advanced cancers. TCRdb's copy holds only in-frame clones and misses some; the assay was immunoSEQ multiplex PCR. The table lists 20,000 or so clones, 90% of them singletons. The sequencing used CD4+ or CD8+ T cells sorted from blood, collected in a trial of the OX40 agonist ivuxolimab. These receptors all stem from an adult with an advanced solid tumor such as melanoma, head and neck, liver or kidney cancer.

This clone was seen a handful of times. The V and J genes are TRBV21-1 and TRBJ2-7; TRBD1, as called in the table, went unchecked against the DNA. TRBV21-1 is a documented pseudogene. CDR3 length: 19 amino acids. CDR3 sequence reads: CASSQDGGIRSGWIYEQYF. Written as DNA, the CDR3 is TGTGCCAGCAGCCAGGACGGCGGTATAAGGTCAGGGTGGATTTACGAGCAGTACTTC.

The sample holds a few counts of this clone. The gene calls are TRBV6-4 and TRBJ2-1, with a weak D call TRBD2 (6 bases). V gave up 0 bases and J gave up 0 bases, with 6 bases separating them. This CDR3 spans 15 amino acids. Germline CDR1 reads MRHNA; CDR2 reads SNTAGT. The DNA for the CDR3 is TGTGCCAGCAGTGACTCTAGCGGCTCCTACAATGAGCAGTTCTTC. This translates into CASSDSSGSYNEQFF.

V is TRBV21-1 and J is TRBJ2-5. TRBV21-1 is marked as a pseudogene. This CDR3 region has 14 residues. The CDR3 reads CASSKGGTEEAQYF. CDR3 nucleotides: TGTGCCAGCAGCAAAGGAGGGACGGAAGAGGCCCAGTACTTC.

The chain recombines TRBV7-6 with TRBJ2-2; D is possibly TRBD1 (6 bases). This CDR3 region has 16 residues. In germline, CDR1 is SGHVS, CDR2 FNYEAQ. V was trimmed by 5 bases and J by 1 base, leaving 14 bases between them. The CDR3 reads CASSETPGQNTGELFF. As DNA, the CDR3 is TGTGCCAGCAGCGAGACTCCGGGACAGAACACCGGGGAGCTGTTTTTT.

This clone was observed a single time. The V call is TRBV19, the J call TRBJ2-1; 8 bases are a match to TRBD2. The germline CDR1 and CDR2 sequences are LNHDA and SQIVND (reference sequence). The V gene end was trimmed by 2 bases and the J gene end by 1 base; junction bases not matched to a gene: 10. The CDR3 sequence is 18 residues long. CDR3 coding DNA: TGTGCCAGTAGTATACCGAGCGGGAGTGTAGGATCCTACAATGAGCAGTTCTTC. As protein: CASSIPSGSVGSYNEQFF.

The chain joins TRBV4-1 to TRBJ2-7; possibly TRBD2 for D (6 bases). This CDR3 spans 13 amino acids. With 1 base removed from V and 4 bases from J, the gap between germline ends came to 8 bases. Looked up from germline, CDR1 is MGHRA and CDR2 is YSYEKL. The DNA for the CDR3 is TGCGCCAGCAGCCAAGTGGGGGGTTACGAGCAGTACTTC. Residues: CASSQVGGYEQYF.

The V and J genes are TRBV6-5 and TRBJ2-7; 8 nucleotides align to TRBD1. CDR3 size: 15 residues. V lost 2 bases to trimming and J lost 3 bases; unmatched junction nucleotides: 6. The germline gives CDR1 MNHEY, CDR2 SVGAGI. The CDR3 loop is CASSYTRTGHYEQYF. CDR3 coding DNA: TGTGCCAGCAGTTACACCCGGACAGGGCACTACGAGCAGTACTTC.

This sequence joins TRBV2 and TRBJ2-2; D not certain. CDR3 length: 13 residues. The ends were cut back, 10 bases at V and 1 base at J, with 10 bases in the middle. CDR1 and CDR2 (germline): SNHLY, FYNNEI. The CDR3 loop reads CAKNDKNTGELFF. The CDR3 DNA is TGTGCCAAGAACGACAAGAACACCGGGGAGCTGTTTTTT. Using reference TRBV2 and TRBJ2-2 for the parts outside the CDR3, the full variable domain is EPEVTQTPSHQVTQMGQEVILRCVPISNHLYFYWYRQILGQKVEFLVSFYNNEISEKSEIFDDQFSVERPDGSNFTLKIRSTKLEDSAMYFCAKNDKNTGELFFGEGSRLTVL.

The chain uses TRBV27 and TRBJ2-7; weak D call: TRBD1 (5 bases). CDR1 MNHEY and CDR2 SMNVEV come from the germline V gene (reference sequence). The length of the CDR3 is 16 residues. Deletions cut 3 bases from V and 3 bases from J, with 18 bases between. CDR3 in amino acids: CASSLTPAAGYYEQYF. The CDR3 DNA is TGTGCCAGCAGTTTGACCCCCGCGGCAGGGTACTACGAGCAGTACTTC.

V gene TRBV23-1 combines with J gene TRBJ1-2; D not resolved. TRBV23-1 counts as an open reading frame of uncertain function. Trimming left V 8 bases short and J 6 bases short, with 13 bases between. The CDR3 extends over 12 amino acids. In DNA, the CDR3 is TGCGCCAGCCCTACCCCGGGAAATGGCTACACCTTC. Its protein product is CASPTPGNGYTF.

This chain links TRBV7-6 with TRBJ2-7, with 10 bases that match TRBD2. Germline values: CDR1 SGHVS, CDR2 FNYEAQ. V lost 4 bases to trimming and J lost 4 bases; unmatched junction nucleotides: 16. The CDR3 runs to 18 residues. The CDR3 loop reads CASSSGLAGVLEGYEQYF. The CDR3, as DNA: TGTGCCAGCAGCTCCGGGCTAGCGGGAGTTCTAGAGGGTTACGAGCAGTACTTC.

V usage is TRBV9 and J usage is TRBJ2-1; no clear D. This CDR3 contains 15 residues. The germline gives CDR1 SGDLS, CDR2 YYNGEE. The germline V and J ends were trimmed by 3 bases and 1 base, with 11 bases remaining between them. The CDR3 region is CASSGRDSSYNEQFF. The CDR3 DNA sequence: TGTGCCAGCAGCGGCCGTGACTCTTCCTACAATGAGCAGTTCTTC.

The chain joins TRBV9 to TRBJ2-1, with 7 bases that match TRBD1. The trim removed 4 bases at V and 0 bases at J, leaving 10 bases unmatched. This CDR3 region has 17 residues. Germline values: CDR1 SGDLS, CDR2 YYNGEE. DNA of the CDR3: TGTGCCAGCAGCCAACTACCCCGGGACAGCTCCTACAATGAGCAGTTCTTC. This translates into CASSQLPRDSSYNEQFF.

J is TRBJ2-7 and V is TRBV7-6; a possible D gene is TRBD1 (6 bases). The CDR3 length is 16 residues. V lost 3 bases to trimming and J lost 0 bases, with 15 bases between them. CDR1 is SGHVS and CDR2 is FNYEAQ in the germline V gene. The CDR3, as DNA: TGTGCCAGCAGCTTCACCCCCAGGGGAAGCTCCTACGAGCAGTACTTC. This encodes CASSFTPRGSSYEQYF.

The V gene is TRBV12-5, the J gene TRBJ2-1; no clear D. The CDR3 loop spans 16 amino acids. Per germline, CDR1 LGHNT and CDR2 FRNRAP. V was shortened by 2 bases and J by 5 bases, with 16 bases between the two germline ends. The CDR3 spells CASGLTSGYSHNEQFF. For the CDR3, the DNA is TGTGCTAGTGGTTTGACATCCGGTTATTCCCACAATGAGCAGTTCTTC.

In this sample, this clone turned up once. The CDR3 DNA is TGCAGCGTAACCGGGACTAGTTTCGACGAGCAGTACTTC. Translating gives CSVTGTSFDEQYF. The rearrangement uses TRBV29-1 and TRBJ2-7; TRBD2 matches 8 bases. The CDR3 spans 13 residues. Germline V gene lookup returns CDR1 SQVTM and CDR2 ANQGSEA. Trimming took 6 bases from V and 5 from J; bases not matched to a gene: 9.

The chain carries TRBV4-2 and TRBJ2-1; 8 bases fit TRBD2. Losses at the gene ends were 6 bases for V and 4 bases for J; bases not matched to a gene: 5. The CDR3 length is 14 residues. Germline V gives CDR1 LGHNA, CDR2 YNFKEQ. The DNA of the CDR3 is TGTGCCAGCAGTGACCAGCGGGGGTACAATGAGCAGTTCTTC. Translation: CASSDQRGYNEQFF.

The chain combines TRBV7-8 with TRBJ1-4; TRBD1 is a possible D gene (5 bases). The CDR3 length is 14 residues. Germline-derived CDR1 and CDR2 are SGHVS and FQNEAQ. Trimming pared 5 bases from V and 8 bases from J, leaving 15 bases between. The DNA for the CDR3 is TGTGCCAGCAGCGGGACGTTAGAATGGGAAAAACTGTTTTTT. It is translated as CASSGTLEWEKLFF.

This CDR3 is CAWSLPGQGYEQYF. CDR3 nucleotides: TGTGCCTGGAGTCTCCCGGGACAGGGTTACGAGCAGTACTTC. The chain carries TRBV30 and TRBJ2-7; TRBD1 matches 9 bases. Germline V gene lookup returns CDR1 GTSNPN and CDR2 SVGIG (reference sequence). The CDR3 loop spans 14 amino acids. V was pared by 2 bases and J by 4 bases, with 6 bases of the junction left unmatched.

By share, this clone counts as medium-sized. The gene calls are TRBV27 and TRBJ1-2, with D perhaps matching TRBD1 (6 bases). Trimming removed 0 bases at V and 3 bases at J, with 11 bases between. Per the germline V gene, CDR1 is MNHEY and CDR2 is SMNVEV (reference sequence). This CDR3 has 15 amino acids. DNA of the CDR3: TGTGCCAGCAGTTTATCGTCGGGGGCCTACTATGGCTACACCTTC. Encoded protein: CASSLSSGAYYGYTF.

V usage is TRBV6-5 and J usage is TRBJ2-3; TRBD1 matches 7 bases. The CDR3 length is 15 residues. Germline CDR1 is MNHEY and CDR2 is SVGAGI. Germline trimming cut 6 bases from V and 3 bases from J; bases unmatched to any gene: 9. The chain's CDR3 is CASSARDRATDTQYF. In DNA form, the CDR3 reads TGTGCCAGCAGCGCCCGCGACAGGGCGACAGATACGCAGTATTTT.

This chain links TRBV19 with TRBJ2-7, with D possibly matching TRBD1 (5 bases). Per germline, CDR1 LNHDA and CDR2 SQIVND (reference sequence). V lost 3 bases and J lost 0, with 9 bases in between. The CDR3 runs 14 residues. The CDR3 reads CASSIVGASYEQYF. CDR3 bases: TGTGCCAGTAGTATTGTAGGGGCCTCCTACGAGCAGTACTTC.